This is a list of T cell receptor beta chains from one sample in a study of immune reconstitution after stem cell transplant in scleroderma. One entry per CDR3 protein results from TCRdb running MiXCR on the RT-PCR reads. The table lists 2,000 to 3,000 distinct CDR3 sequences, less than 8% of them singletons. This sample was taken before or after autologous hematopoietic stem cell transplantation (not recorded which). Receptor source: a female donor with systemic sclerosis. The CDR3 runs from the conserved cysteine through the conserved F or W. Fields, in order: J gene, D gene, clone size, V gene, CDR3 protein, CDR3 DNA. D genes are given only for firm matches. For some rows the clone size is stated as once, few or many, or as a class when expanded; others skip it.

j_gene: TRBJ1-2; d_gene: TRBD1; abundance: medium-sized; v_gene: TRBV9; CDR3aa: CASRKTGGAIGYTF; CDR3nt: TGTGCCAGCAGAAAAACAGGGGGCGCGATTGGCTACACCTTC
j_gene: TRBJ1-1; d_gene: NA; abundance: medium-sized; v_gene: TRBV12-3/TRBV12-4; CDR3aa: CATTSSSIDTEAFF; CDR3nt: TGTGCCACAACAAGCAGCTCCATTGACACTGAAGCTTTCTTT
j_gene: TRBJ2-5; d_gene: TRBD2; abundance: few; v_gene: TRBV6-5; CDR3aa: CASSPKGTRGETQYF; CDR3nt: TGTGCCAGCAGCCCAAAAGGGACTAGAGGAGAGACCCAGTACTTC
j_gene: TRBJ1-1; d_gene: NA; abundance: large; v_gene: TRBV7-9; CDR3aa: CASSFGYTEAFF; CDR3nt: TGTGCCAGCAGCTTCGGATACACTGAAGCTTTCTTT
j_gene: TRBJ2-5; d_gene: NA; abundance: medium-sized; v_gene: TRBV20-1; CDR3aa: CSARKETQYF; CDR3nt: TGCAGTGCTAGAAAAGAGACCCAGTACTTC
j_gene: TRBJ1-5; d_gene: NA; abundance: NA; v_gene: TRBV7-8; CDR3aa: CASSPSGGAGQPQHF; CDR3nt: TGTGCCAGCAGCCCGTCCGGGGGGGCAGGTCAGCCCCAGCATTTT
j_gene: TRBJ2-3; d_gene: NA; abundance: NA; v_gene: TRBV29-1; CDR3aa: CSVPLSRTDTQYF; CDR3nt: TGCAGCGTTCCTTTGTCCCGCACAGATACGCAGTATTTT
j_gene: TRBJ2-7; d_gene: TRBD1; abundance: medium-sized; v_gene: TRBV20-1; CDR3aa: CSASNLDRNYEQYF; CDR3nt: TGCAGTGCTAGTAACCTGGACAGGAACTACGAGCAGTACTTC
j_gene: TRBJ2-7; d_gene: NA; abundance: large; v_gene: TRBV6-2/TRBV6-3; CDR3aa: CASSSDEDGSFFDEQYF; CDR3nt: TGTGCCAGCAGTTCCGATGAGGACGGGTCATTCTTCGACGAGCAGTACTTC
j_gene: TRBJ2-7; d_gene: NA; abundance: medium-sized; v_gene: TRBV3-1; CDR3aa: CASSQWSYEQYF; CDR3nt: TGTGCCAGCAGCCAATGGTCCTACGAGCAGTACTTC
j_gene: TRBJ1-1; d_gene: TRBD1; abundance: NA; v_gene: TRBV7-2; CDR3aa: CASSLGLERGRDTEAFF; CDR3nt: TGTGCCAGCAGCTTAGGACTGGAAAGGGGGCGCGACACTGAAGCTTTCTTT
j_gene: TRBJ2-2; d_gene: NA; abundance: NA; v_gene: TRBV7-2; CDR3aa: CASSPRGGVFTGELFF; CDR3nt: TGTGCCAGCAGCCCTAGGGGGGGGGTTTTCACCGGGGAGCTGTTTTTT
j_gene: TRBJ1-6; d_gene: TRBD1; abundance: NA; v_gene: TRBV5-6; CDR3aa: CASSFGTAVYNSPLHF; CDR3nt: TGTGCCAGCAGCTTTGGGACAGCTGTTTATAATTCACCCCTCCACTTT
j_gene: TRBJ2-3; d_gene: TRBD2; abundance: medium-sized; v_gene: TRBV28; CDR3aa: CASSLLAGGGTQYF; CDR3nt: TGTGCCAGCAGTCTTCTAGCGGGGGGCGGAACGCAGTATTTT
j_gene: TRBJ1-5; d_gene: TRBD1; abundance: NA; v_gene: TRBV7-2; CDR3aa: CASSDSGGVQPQHF; CDR3nt: TGTGCCAGCAGCGACTCAGGGGGCGTTCAGCCCCAGCATTTT
j_gene: TRBJ1-2; d_gene: TRBD1; abundance: NA; v_gene: TRBV27; CDR3aa: CASSWTGGNHEDGYTF; CDR3nt: TGTGCCAGCAGTTGGACAGGGGGGAATCACGAGGATGGCTACACCTTC
j_gene: TRBJ2-2; d_gene: NA; abundance: medium-sized; v_gene: TRBV7-3; CDR3aa: CASSLTGRPNTGELFF; CDR3nt: TGTGCCAGCAGCTTAACAGGCAGACCGAACACCGGGGAGCTGTTTTTT
j_gene: TRBJ2-1; d_gene: NA; abundance: few; v_gene: TRBV10-3; CDR3aa: CAISKGTTGNEQFF; CDR3nt: TGTGCCATCAGCAAGGGTACTACCGGCAATGAGCAGTTCTTC
j_gene: TRBJ1-3; d_gene: NA; abundance: medium-sized; v_gene: TRBV11-2; CDR3aa: CASSSSSNGFPGNTIYF; CDR3nt: TGTGCCAGCAGCTCCTCTAGTAATGGCTTCCCTGGAAACACCATATATTTT
j_gene: TRBJ1-1; d_gene: TRBD1; abundance: few; v_gene: TRBV5-1; CDR3aa: CASSGTAGQGNTEAFF; CDR3nt: TGCGCCAGCAGCGGGACGGCGGGACAGGGGAACACTGAAGCTTTCTTT
j_gene: TRBJ1-3; d_gene: NA; abundance: few; v_gene: TRBV16; CDR3aa: CASSQYSDPLSGNTIYF; CDR3nt: TGTGCCAGCAGCCAATACTCCGACCCTCTCTCTGGAAACACCATATATTTT
j_gene: TRBJ2-7; d_gene: TRBD1; abundance: NA; v_gene: TRBV9; CDR3aa: CASSPGQGPPYEQYF; CDR3nt: TGTGCCAGCAGCCCAGGACAGGGGCCCCCCTACGAGCAGTACTTC
j_gene: TRBJ1-2; d_gene: NA; abundance: large; v_gene: TRBV6-5; CDR3aa: CASSYIDRFYGYTF; CDR3nt: TGTGCCAGCAGTTACATAGACAGATTCTATGGCTACACCTTC
j_gene: TRBJ2-7; d_gene: NA; abundance: medium-sized; v_gene: TRBV5-1; CDR3aa: CASSLAHEQYF; CDR3nt: TGCGCCAGCAGCTTGGCCCACGAGCAGTACTTC
j_gene: TRBJ1-1; d_gene: NA; abundance: medium-sized; v_gene: TRBV4-3; CDR3aa: CASSQTGNTEAFF; CDR3nt: TGCGCCAGCAGCCAGACAGGGAACACTGAAGCTTTCTTT
j_gene: TRBJ2-7; d_gene: NA; abundance: medium-sized; v_gene: TRBV6-2/TRBV6-3; CDR3aa: CASSYSRQGAAYEQYF; CDR3nt: TGTGCCAGCAGTTACTCGAGGCAGGGTGCTGCCTACGAGCAGTACTTC
j_gene: TRBJ2-1; d_gene: NA; abundance: few; v_gene: TRBV19; CDR3aa: CASSIWPERAPSYNEQFF; CDR3nt: TGTGCCAGTAGTATATGGCCGGAGCGGGCCCCCTCCTACAATGAGCAGTTCTTC